Listed below are T cell receptor beta chains from one sample, sequenced in a study of blood T cell repertoires in COVID-19. Assay: immunoSEQ multiplex PCR; the TCRdb copy retains only in-frame clones and omits some. The table has 80,000 or so clones, around nine tenths seen once. The specimen sequenced was peripheral blood. The source of these receptors is a woman between 55 and 75 years old with acute or convalescent COVID-19. Each CDR3 is given with its conserved first and last residue. Fields, in order: clone size, D gene, J gene, V gene, CDR3 DNA, CDR3 protein. D genes are given only for firm matches. The size entry is marked missing in some rows and otherwise reads once, few, many or a size class.

abundance: .
d_gene: .
j_gene: TRBJ1-2
v_gene: TRBV19
CDR3nt: TGTGCCAGTAGTACCCAGACGGGACTTTTTGGGGGCTACACCTTC
CDR3aa: CASSTQTGLFGGYTF

abundance: few
d_gene: .
j_gene: TRBJ2-1
v_gene: TRBV18
CDR3nt: TGTGCCAGCTCACCCCGGGGAGCGGCTCCTGAAAACAATGAGCAGTTCTTC
CDR3aa: CASSPRGAAPENNEQFF

abundance: .
d_gene: .
j_gene: TRBJ2-7
v_gene: TRBV11-3
CDR3nt: TGTGCCAGCAGCTCAAGCCGGGACTACGAGCAGTACTTC
CDR3aa: CASSSSRDYEQYF

abundance: .
d_gene: .
j_gene: TRBJ1-3
v_gene: TRBV12-5
CDR3nt: TGTGCTAGTGGTTTGGGACTGCTCTCTGGAAACACCATATATTTT
CDR3aa: CASGLGLLSGNTIYF

abundance: .
d_gene: .
j_gene: TRBJ2-7
v_gene: TRBV29-1
CDR3nt: TGCAGCGTTGAATTCGCGCGGAACTACGAGCAGTACTTC
CDR3aa: CSVEFARNYEQYF

abundance: few
d_gene: TRBD1
j_gene: TRBJ1-1
v_gene: TRBV9
CDR3nt: TGTGCCAGCAGCGATAGACAGGGAACGTACACTGAAGCTTTCTTT
CDR3aa: CASSDRQGTYTEAFF

abundance: .
d_gene: .
j_gene: TRBJ2-1
v_gene: TRBV4-3
CDR3nt: TGCGCCAGCAGCCAAGATCCTAGAGGGAGAGCCTACAATGAGCAGTTCTTC
CDR3aa: CASSQDPRGRAYNEQFF

abundance: .
d_gene: .
j_gene: TRBJ1-4
v_gene: TRBV4-2
CDR3nt: TGTGCCAGCAGCCAAGGCCTGGGCGACCACGAAAAACTGTTTTTT
CDR3aa: CASSQGLGDHEKLFF

abundance: .
d_gene: .
j_gene: TRBJ1-6
v_gene: TRBV11-2
CDR3nt: TGTGCCAGCAGCTTAGTTACGGGTTCCGGTTCACCCCTCCACTTT
CDR3aa: CASSLVTGSGSPLHF

abundance: .
d_gene: TRBD1
j_gene: TRBJ2-7
v_gene: TRBV13
CDR3nt: TGTGCCAGCAAGACAGGGGATTCTTTTGACGAGCAGTACTTC
CDR3aa: CASKTGDSFDEQYF

abundance: .
d_gene: TRBD1
j_gene: TRBJ1-5
v_gene: TRBV27
CDR3nt: TGTGCCAGCAGTCCCATGACAGGGGTCCGGGCCCAGCATTTT
CDR3aa: CASSPMTGVRAQHF

abundance: .
d_gene: .
j_gene: TRBJ2-5
v_gene: TRBV6-6
CDR3nt: TGTGCCAGCAGTTACTCCGTGGGGCAGCCCCCAAACTTC
CDR3aa: CASSYSVGQPPNF

abundance: .
d_gene: TRBD2
j_gene: TRBJ2-1
v_gene: TRBV28
CDR3nt: TGTGCCAGCACCCCCGAGGGCCGACTAGCGGGTCCGGCCGATGAGCAGTTCTTC
CDR3aa: CASTPEGRLAGPADEQFF

abundance: .
d_gene: TRBD1
j_gene: TRBJ1-5
v_gene: TRBV7-9
CDR3nt: TGTGCCAGCAGCCTAGGAGGGACAGGGGATCAGCCCCAGCATTTT
CDR3aa: CASSLGGTGDQPQHF

abundance: medium-sized
d_gene: TRBD1
j_gene: TRBJ1-1
v_gene: TRBV29-1
CDR3nt: TGCAGCGTTTCAGGACAGGGGGCGCGGGACACTGAAGCTTTCTTT
CDR3aa: CSVSGQGARDTEAFF

abundance: .
d_gene: TRBD1
j_gene: TRBJ1-5
v_gene: TRBV19
CDR3nt: TGTGCCAGTAGTATGGACAGGGGGTATCAGCCCCAGCATTTT
CDR3aa: CASSMDRGYQPQHF

abundance: .
d_gene: .
j_gene: TRBJ2-5
v_gene: TRBV5-1
CDR3nt: TGCGCCAGCAGCTTAACAGGGCGCTTCCAAGAGACCCAGTACTTC
CDR3aa: CASSLTGRFQETQYF

abundance: .
d_gene: TRBD1
j_gene: TRBJ2-7
v_gene: TRBV27
CDR3nt: TGTGCCAGCAGTCACAGGGGGCCACACGAGCAGTACTTC
CDR3aa: CASSHRGPHEQYF

abundance: .
d_gene: TRBD1
j_gene: TRBJ1-2
v_gene: TRBV5-4
CDR3nt: TGTGCCAGCAGCATCGATCCGGGACAGGGGGGACAGGAAGGCTACACCTTC
CDR3aa: CASSIDPGQGGQEGYTF

abundance: .
d_gene: .
j_gene: TRBJ2-7
v_gene: TRBV20-1
CDR3nt: TGCAGTGCTTCAGGGGTGAACGAGCAGTACTTC
CDR3aa: CSASGVNEQYF

abundance: once
d_gene: TRBD1
j_gene: TRBJ2-7
v_gene: TRBV29-1
CDR3nt: TGCAGCGTGGCTCGGGACAGCCGCTACGAGCAGTACTTC
CDR3aa: CSVARDSRYEQYF

abundance: .
d_gene: .
j_gene: TRBJ2-1
v_gene: TRBV19
CDR3nt: TGTGCCAGTAGTAACCAGCGGGCATACAATGAGCAGTTCTTC
CDR3aa: CASSNQRAYNEQFF

abundance: .
d_gene: .
j_gene: TRBJ1-5
v_gene: TRBV7-9
CDR3nt: TGTGCCAGCGCCGCTGGGAGCGGTCAGCCCCAGCATTTT
CDR3aa: CASAAGSGQPQHF

abundance: few
d_gene: .
j_gene: TRBJ1-1
v_gene: TRBV7-9
CDR3nt: TGTGCCAGCAGCTTGACGGGAGAGGGCACTGAAGCTTTCTTT
CDR3aa: CASSLTGEGTEAFF

abundance: .
d_gene: TRBD2
j_gene: TRBJ2-1
v_gene: TRBV4-2
CDR3nt: TGTGCCAGCAGCCAAAGAACTAGCGGGTCATACAATGAGCAGTTCTTC
CDR3aa: CASSQRTSGSYNEQFF

abundance: .
d_gene: .
j_gene: TRBJ1-4
v_gene: TRBV28
CDR3nt: TGTGCCAGCAGCCCGGTTTATCTCACAACTAATGAAAAACTGTTTTTT
CDR3aa: CASSPVYLTTNEKLFF

abundance: .
d_gene: .
j_gene: TRBJ1-2
v_gene: TRBV11-2
CDR3nt: TGTGCCAGCAGCCCTTCGAACTATGGCTACACCTTC
CDR3aa: CASSPSNYGYTF

abundance: .
d_gene: .
j_gene: TRBJ2-5
v_gene: TRBV27
CDR3nt: TGTGCCAGCAGTACACGTCGGGACCAAGAGACCCAGTACTTC
CDR3aa: CASSTRRDQETQYF

abundance: .
d_gene: .
j_gene: TRBJ1-5
v_gene: TRBV28
CDR3nt: TGTGCCAGCTCCCCAGGGGCTAATAGCAATCAGCCCCAGCATTTT
CDR3aa: CASSPGANSNQPQHF

abundance: .
d_gene: .
j_gene: TRBJ1-1
v_gene: TRBV7-9
CDR3nt: TGTGCCAGCAGCGAACGACAGAACACTGAAGCTTTCTTT
CDR3aa: CASSERQNTEAFF

abundance: .
d_gene: .
j_gene: TRBJ2-7
v_gene: TRBV5-1
CDR3nt: TGCGCCAGCAGCTCCGGATTCCAGGGGCCTCACGAGCAGTACTTC
CDR3aa: CASSSGFQGPHEQYF

abundance: once
d_gene: TRBD2
j_gene: TRBJ2-1
v_gene: TRBV30
CDR3nt: TGTGCCTGGAGTGTAATCGGGGGGAGTGAGCAGTTCTTC
CDR3aa: CAWSVIGGSEQFF

abundance: once
d_gene: .
j_gene: TRBJ2-7
v_gene: TRBV4-3
CDR3nt: TGCGCCAGCAGCCAAGATCGAAGCTCCGAGCAGTACTTC
CDR3aa: CASSQDRSSEQYF

abundance: .
d_gene: .
j_gene: TRBJ2-7
v_gene: TRBV7-3
CDR3nt: TGTGCCAGCAGCTTAGAAGGCACCTCCGGGAGCGAGCAGTACTTC
CDR3aa: CASSLEGTSGSEQYF

abundance: .
d_gene: TRBD2
j_gene: TRBJ2-1
v_gene: TRBV4-2
CDR3nt: TGTGCCAGCAGCCAAGGGACCGGGAGGGGGTACAATGAGCAGTTCTTC
CDR3aa: CASSQGTGRGYNEQFF

abundance: .
d_gene: .
j_gene: TRBJ2-6
v_gene: TRBV7-2
CDR3nt: TGTGCCAGCAGCGGTGTTGGATGGGCCTCTGGGGCCAACGTCCTGACTTTC
CDR3aa: CASSGVGWASGANVLTF

abundance: .
d_gene: .
j_gene: TRBJ1-2
v_gene: TRBV7-2
CDR3nt: TGTGCCAGCAGCTCCCGGCAGGGTTTTGGTGGCTACACCTTC
CDR3aa: CASSSRQGFGGYTF

abundance: .
d_gene: TRBD2
j_gene: TRBJ2-3
v_gene: TRBV28
CDR3nt: TGTGCCAGCAGTTTGTATCAGGGAGGGCCGGGTTTTACAGATACGCAGTATTTT
CDR3aa: CASSLYQGGPGFTDTQYF

abundance: once
d_gene: TRBD1
j_gene: TRBJ2-7
v_gene: TRBV28
CDR3nt: TGTGCCAGCAGTTTAATACAGGGGGCCGAGCAGTACTTC
CDR3aa: CASSLIQGAEQYF

abundance: .
d_gene: TRBD2
j_gene: TRBJ2-7
v_gene: TRBV3-1/TRBV3-2
CDR3nt: TGTGCCAGCAGCCAAGATCTGTGGGAGGGCCGCGGCTACGAGCAGTACTTC
CDR3aa: CASSQDLWEGRGYEQYF

abundance: .
d_gene: TRBD1
j_gene: TRBJ1-1
v_gene: TRBV4-3
CDR3nt: TGCGCCAGCAGCCAAGATCTGTTAGGGACAGGGATGGCCACTGAAGCTTTCTTT
CDR3aa: CASSQDLLGTGMATEAFF

abundance: .
d_gene: .
j_gene: TRBJ1-2
v_gene: TRBV19
CDR3nt: TGTGCCAGTGAGGGCTACAGCTCGAATGGCTACACCTTC
CDR3aa: CASEGYSSNGYTF

abundance: .
d_gene: .
j_gene: TRBJ2-5
v_gene: TRBV7-6
CDR3nt: TGTGCCAGCAGCTTACTCCCGGGCCAGGGCGAGACCCAGTACTTC
CDR3aa: CASSLLPGQGETQYF

abundance: .
d_gene: TRBD1
j_gene: TRBJ1-6
v_gene: TRBV13
CDR3nt: TGTGCCAGCAGCTCAGGGACAGGGGGGAATCCCCTCCACTTT
CDR3aa: CASSSGTGGNPLHF